This TCR beta chain appears in the sequencing data of a study of T cell clones after liver transplantation. Study overall: Samples came pre-transplant, pre-randomization before withdrawal, and post-randomization after withdrawal ended.

Here immunoSEQ multiplex PCR was the method, and the copy in TCRdb shows in-frame clones only, minus some. The data show around 110,000 clones, approximately 90% seen once. Between the trimmed V and J ends, which lost 4 bases and 3 bases, there was a span of 16 bases. Germline lookup yields CDR1 MNHEY and CDR2 SMNVEV (reference sequence). The CDR3 totals 16 residues. The chain couples TRBV27 to TRBJ1-5; D ambiguous. This TCR came from a human patient who received a liver transplant. Some T cells may possibly be graft donor cells. Specimen: CD4+ T cells from blood, collected 12 months after liver transplant. CDR3 residues: CASSSGNGGYNQPQHF. In DNA form, the CDR3 reads TGTGCCAGCAGTTCTGGAAATGGAGGTTACAATCAGCCCCAGCATTTT.